This T cell receptor beta chain was found in a study of blood T cell repertoires in COVID-19. This clone was recorded once. Some clones are missing from TCRdb's copy, which holds only in-frame ones; the method was immunoSEQ multiplex PCR. The sample contains about 210,000 clones, approximately 90% of which appear only once. Material for sequencing was peripheral blood. This receptor was taken from a woman aged 40-49 years with acute or convalescent COVID-19.

The CDR3 loop reads CASSTPGGQGSGNTIYF. CDR3 nucleotides: TGTGCCAGCAGCACTCCCGGGGGACAGGGCTCTGGAAACACCATATATTTT. J is TRBJ1-3 and V is TRBV13; 9 positions match TRBD1. Germline CDR1 PRHDT, CDR2 FYEKMQ (reference sequence). This CDR3 comprises 17 residues. V was pared by 5 bases and J by 0 bases, with 8 bases of the junction left unmatched.